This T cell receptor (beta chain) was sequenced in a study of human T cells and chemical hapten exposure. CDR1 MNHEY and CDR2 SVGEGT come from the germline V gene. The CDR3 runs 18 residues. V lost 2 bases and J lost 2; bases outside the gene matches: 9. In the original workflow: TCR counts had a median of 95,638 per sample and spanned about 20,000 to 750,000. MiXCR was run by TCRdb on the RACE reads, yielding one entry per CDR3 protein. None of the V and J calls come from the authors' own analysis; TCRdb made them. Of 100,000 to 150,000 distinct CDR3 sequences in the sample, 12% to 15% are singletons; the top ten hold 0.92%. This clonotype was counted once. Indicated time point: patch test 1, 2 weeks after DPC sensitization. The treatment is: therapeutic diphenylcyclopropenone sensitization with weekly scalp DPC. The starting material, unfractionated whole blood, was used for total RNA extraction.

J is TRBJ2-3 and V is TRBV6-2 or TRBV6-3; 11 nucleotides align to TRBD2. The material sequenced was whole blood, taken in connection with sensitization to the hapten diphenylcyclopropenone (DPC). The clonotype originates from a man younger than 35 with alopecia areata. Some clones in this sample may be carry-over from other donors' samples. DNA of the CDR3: TGTGCCAGCAGTTACATTCGTGGGACTAGCGGTTCCACAGATACGCAGTATTTT. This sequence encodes CASSYIRGTSGSTDTQYF.